This TCR beta chain was recovered during a study of blood T cell repertoires in COVID-19. Study-level information: Researchers got acute and convalescent COVID-19 samples from the United States, Italy and Spain. PBMCs, B-cell-depleted T cells, or T cells provided the cDNA or gDNA that made up the material.

Under the authors' procedure: The assay estimated nucleated cells by amplifying reference gene primers. The repertoire was sequenced with immunoSEQ multiplex PCR; TCRdb's copy has only in-frame clones and lacks some. The DNA was the basis for D and trimming; V, J and clone size are from that table. The table has about 190,000 clones, 60% to 80% seen once. This sequence originates from a woman in her 70s with acute or convalescent COVID-19. Material: peripheral blood.

Written as DNA, the CDR3 is TGTGCCTGCGGGGGGTCGCGGGGCTACACAGATACGCAGTATTTT. It is translated as CACGGSRGYTDTQYF. This sequence joins TRBV30 and TRBJ2-3, with 7 bases fitting TRBD2. With V trimmed by 6 bases and J by 2 bases, 11 bases remained unmatched. This CDR3 region has 15 residues. CDR1 and CDR2 (germline): GTSNPN, SVGIG (reference sequence).